Here is one T cell receptor beta chain with its context. Its specificity is not known. These data belong to a study of Ad26.COV2.S vaccination and SARS-CoV-2 variants. Overall study findings and caveats: People who got the vaccine or the placebo had similar non-spike TCR breadth.

Noted treatment: 19 received Ad26.COV2.S at low or high dose, single or two shots; five or six received placebo; per-sample allocation not given. Sampling took place 63 days after the first vaccine or placebo injection. Profiled with immunoSEQ multiplex PCR; TCRdb holds only in-frame clones, not every one. Among 350,000 to 400,000 clones, more than 85% were seen once, and the ten largest hold 3.5%. The CDR3 extends over 14 amino acids. V lost 0 bases and J 2 bases, leaving 5 bases between the germline ends. Germline V CDR1 and CDR2: LGHDT, YNNKEL (reference sequence). The receptor's source is a person aged 18-65 years who received the Ad26.COV2.S COVID-19 vaccine or a placebo. J is TRBJ2-1 and V is TRBV3-1 (or the pseudogene TRBV3-2); D is unresolved. The material was peripheral blood, obtained in a trial of Ad26.COV2.S vaccine versus placebo. The CDR3 DNA is TGTGCCAGCAGCCAAGACCGGGCCTACAATGAGCAGTTCTTC. This sequence encodes CASSQDRAYNEQFF.